The 28 T cell receptor beta chains given below trace back to one sample, sequenced in a study of OX40 agonist ivuxolimab in advanced cancers. Libraries were made using the immunoSEQ multiplex PCR assay. TCRdb retrieved this table from immuneACCESS and kept in-frame rearrangements only. Not all clones are present; in checked studies, unresolved V genes account for under half, and no reason is known for the remainder. This sample gives 55,000 to 75,000 clones in total; 80% to 90% of them show up just once. The ten largest clones represent under 0.75% of the sample. The source material was CD4+ or CD8+ T cells sorted from blood, sampled in a trial of the OX40 agonist ivuxolimab. The receptors shown here come from an adult with an advanced solid tumor such as melanoma, head and neck, liver or kidney cancer.

The J gene is TRBJ2-2, the V gene TRBV6-4; 11 nucleotides match TRBD2. The V gene end was trimmed by 6 bases and the J gene end by 6 bases; junction bases not matched to a gene: 3. The CDR3 has 14 residues. CDR1 is MRHNA and CDR2 is SNTAGT in the germline V gene. CDR3 coding DNA: TGTGCCAGCAGGCGACTAGCGGGGTCCGGGGAGCTGTTTTTT. As protein: CASRRLAGSGELFF.

The rearrangement links TRBV29-1 to TRBJ2-1; 8 positions match TRBD1. The CDR3 sequence is 14 residues long. V lost 4 bases, J lost 6 bases, and 8 bases stayed unmatched. Germline loops: CDR1 SQVTM, CDR2 ANQGSEA. DNA for the CDR3: TGCAGCGTTGTCCGCGGGACAGGCTTCAATGAGCAGTTCTTC. Amino acids: CSVVRGTGFNEQFF.

The CDR3 loop reads CASSPPLLATYPISSYNEQFF. DNA for the CDR3: TGTGCCAGCAGTCCCCCCCTACTAGCGACCTACCCGATAAGCTCCTACAATGAGCAGTTCTTC. The chain has TRBV27 and TRBJ2-1; 7 bases match TRBD2. V dropped 5 bases and J dropped 0; count of bases not matched to a gene: 22. Per germline, CDR1 MNHEY and CDR2 SMNVEV (reference sequence). There are 21 residues in the CDR3.

This clone came up once. The genes are TRBV5-6 and TRBJ2-2; possibly TRBD2 for D (5 bases). CDR1 is SGHDT, CDR2 YYEEEE, per germline. The CDR3 runs to 14 residues. V was clipped by 0 bases and J by 3 bases, with 6 bases between them. Here the CDR3 reads CASSLVRDTGELFF. The CDR3 nucleotides read TGTGCCAGCAGCTTGGTGAGGGACACCGGGGAGCTGTTTTTT.

The DNA of the CDR3 is TGTGCCAGCCGCCGGGACAGATACAATGAGCAGTTCTTC. Its protein product is CASRRDRYNEQFF. The rearrangement links TRBV19 to TRBJ2-1; 7 bases map to TRBD1. CDR1 and CDR2 (germline): LNHDA, SQIVND (reference sequence). After removal of 9 bases from V and 4 bases from J, the junction contained 6 bases not matched to a gene. CDR3 length: 13 amino acids. Based on the CDR3 plus reference TRBV19 and TRBJ2-1, the full variable domain is DGGITQSPKYLFRKEGQNVTLSCEQNLNHDAMYWYRQDPGQGLRLIYYSQIVNDFQKGDIAEGYSVSREKKESFPLTVTSAQKNPTAFYLCASRRDRYNEQFFGPGTRLTVL.

This sequence joins TRBV5-1 and TRBJ1-1; the match to TRBD1 covers 8 bases. V shed 4 bases, J shed 5 bases, and the junction held 13 bases outside the gene matches. In germline, CDR1 is SGHRS, CDR2 YFSETQ. The CDR3 is 16 residues long. The chain's CDR3 is CASSIRNRGSGTEAFF. The CDR3 DNA is TGCGCCAGCAGCATCCGGAACAGGGGGTCTGGAACTGAAGCTTTCTTT.

V and J are TRBV5-5 and TRBJ2-7; TRBD1 aligns across 8 bases. The CDR3 is 15 amino acids. V trimming: 0 bases; J trimming: 2 bases; junction bases outside the gene matches: 4. The germline V gene encodes CDR1 SGHKS and CDR2 YYEKEE (reference sequence). CDR3 amino acids: CASSLGPGQAYEQYF. CDR3 coding DNA: TGTGCCAGCAGCTTGGGACCGGGACAGGCCTACGAGCAGTACTTC.

The CDR3 loop is CASRPRTTGYEQYF. For the CDR3, the DNA is TGTGCCAGCAGACCACGGACAACGGGTTACGAGCAGTACTTC. This chain links TRBV6-5 with TRBJ2-7; tentative D call: TRBD1 (5 bases). V was clipped by 6 bases and J by 4 bases, with 16 bases between them. The CDR3 contains 14 residues. The V gene's germline CDR1 is MNHEY and CDR2 SVGAGI.

The rearrangement uses TRBV7-6 and TRBJ2-5; maybe TRBD2 (5 bases). CDR3 length: 13 amino acids. V was clipped by 3 bases and J by 6 bases, with 11 bases between them. Per germline, CDR1 SGHVS and CDR2 FNYEAQ. The CDR3 loop reads CASSLPSSKTQYF. CDR3 nucleotide sequence: TGTGCCAGCAGCTTGCCTAGCTCTAAGACCCAGTACTTC.

This clone was seen a handful of times. The rearrangement joins TRBV5-4 to TRBJ1-2, with unresolved D. Deletions cut 0 bases from V and 4 bases from J, with 7 bases between. Germline V CDR1 and CDR2: SGHNT, YYREEE (reference sequence). The CDR3 is 13 amino acids. CDR3 DNA sequence: TGTGCCAGCAGCTTGGTGGCGGGCTATGGCTACACCTTC. It is translated as CASSLVAGYGYTF.

The chain carries TRBV7-2 and TRBJ2-2; 9 nucleotides align to TRBD1. This CDR3 contains 15 residues. Germline V gene data show CDR1 as SGHTA and CDR2 as FQGNSA. The ends lost 5 bases at V and 4 bases at J; junction bases unmatched: 5. The CDR3 nucleotides read TGTGCCAGCAGCCCCCGGGACAGGGTCACCGGGGAGCTGTTTTTT. It is translated as CASSPRDRVTGELFF.

This clone has only one observation. This chain uses TRBV28 with TRBJ1-3; D possibly corresponds to TRBD1 (5 bases). V was pared by 3 bases and J by 0 bases, with 6 bases between. CDR3 length: 14 amino acids. The germline CDR1 and CDR2 sequences are MDHEN and SYDVKM. The CDR3 bases are TGTGCCAGCAGTTTGGGGGGCTCTGGAAACACCATATATTTT. Its translation is CASSLGGSGNTIYF.

The CDR3 is CASSAYRDAGYNEQFF. The DNA of the CDR3 is TGTGCCAGCAGCGCCTACCGGGACGCGGGCTACAATGAGCAGTTCTTC. This chain links TRBV9 with TRBJ2-1; D may match TRBD1 or TRBD2 (5 bases each). V was shortened by 3 bases and J by 3 bases, with 16 bases between the two germline ends. The CDR3 contains 16 residues. CDR1 and CDR2 (germline): SGDLS, YYNGEE.

The chain combines TRBV4-3 with TRBJ1-2; TRBD1 agrees at 8 bases. V was pared by 3 bases and J by 1 base, with 7 bases of the junction left unmatched. The CDR3 extends over 16 amino acids. Germline V gives CDR1 LGHNA, CDR2 YSLEER. The CDR3 coding sequence is TGCGCCAGCAGCCAGGGGTTGACAGGGGTTAACTATGGCTACACCTTC. This translates into CASSQGLTGVNYGYTF.

J is TRBJ1-1 and V is TRBV21-1; TRBD1 was called by the table and not checked on the DNA. TRBV21-1 is flagged as a pseudogene. This CDR3 has 14 residues. The CDR3 sequence is CATFRASRATEAFF. Here the CDR3 DNA reads TGTGCCACGTTCCGGGCCTCCAGGGCCACTGAAGCTTTCTTT.

The rearrangement joins TRBV6-5 to TRBJ2-7, with D possibly being TRBD2 (6 bases). CDR3 length: 13 residues. Germline-derived CDR1 and CDR2 are MNHEY and SVGAGI. V lost 4 bases and J lost 2, with 9 bases in between. CDR3 DNA sequence: TGTGCCAGCAGTTTGGAGGGGACCTACGAGCAGTACTTC. Its protein product is CASSLEGTYEQYF.

The chain carries TRBV28 and TRBJ1-2; no clear D. CDR1 MDHEN and CDR2 SYDVKM come from the germline V gene. CDR3 length equals 12 residues. Trimming removed 2 bases from V and 3 bases from J, with 4 bases in between. CDR3 in amino acids: CASSLQDYGYTF. Here the CDR3 DNA reads TGTGCCAGCAGTTTACAGGACTATGGCTACACCTTC.

The J gene is TRBJ2-1, the V gene TRBV7-2; TRBD1 matches 7 bases. Germline loops: CDR1 SGHTA, CDR2 FQGNSA. This CDR3 is 14 amino acids long. Losses at the gene ends were 3 bases for V and 3 bases for J; bases not matched to a gene: 2. Written as DNA, the CDR3 is TGTGCCAGCAGCTTGGGACAGAGCTACAATGAGCAGTTCTTC. Its protein is CASSLGQSYNEQFF.

The chain employs TRBV28 and TRBJ2-3; D call uncertain. Germline V lookup: CDR1 MDHEN, CDR2 SYDVKM. Trimming shortened V by 3 bases and J by 10 bases, and 11 bases separated the two germline ends. CDR3 size: 12 residues. The CDR3 here is CASSFLRASQYF. Written as DNA, the CDR3 is TGTGCCAGCAGTTTTCTACGCGCCTCGCAGTATTTT.

This clone was detected only once. The chain couples TRBV7-9 to TRBJ2-2; D gene ambiguous. Trimming cost V 1 base and J 4 bases, with 7 bases left between them. The CDR3 consists of 14 residues. Germline loops: CDR1 SEHNR, CDR2 FQNEAQ (reference sequence). This chain's CDR3 is CASSLDLATGELFF. CDR3 bases: TGTGCCAGCAGCTTAGATCTTGCCACCGGGGAGCTGTTTTTT.

The V call is TRBV19, the J call TRBJ1-2; D not certain. The CDR3 sequence is 13 residues long. Germline V lookup: CDR1 LNHDA, CDR2 SQIVND (reference sequence). Trimming shortened V by 4 bases and J by 8 bases, and 14 bases separated the two germline ends. The CDR3 DNA follows: TGTGCCAGTAGTAGCGGGCTAGGAGGCGGCTACACCTTC. This encodes CASSSGLGGGYTF.

The genes are TRBV11-2 and TRBJ2-2; D is unresolved. V was trimmed by 1 base and J by 4 bases, leaving 10 bases between them. The CDR3 sequence is 15 residues long. CDR1 and CDR2 (germline): SGHAT, FQNNGV. The CDR3 DNA sequence: TGTGCCAGCAGCTTAGCGTTACTGGGCACCGGGGAGCTGTTTTTT. This codes for CASSLALLGTGELFF.

This chain links TRBV9 with TRBJ2-3, with 15 bases lining up with TRBD2. This CDR3 has 17 amino acids. The ends lost 3 bases at V and 6 bases at J; junction bases unmatched: 8. Germline CDR1 is SGDLS and CDR2 is YYNGEE. The CDR3 reads CASSEGPGTSGRDTQYF. DNA of the CDR3: TGTGCCAGCAGCGAGGGGCCAGGGACTAGCGGGAGGGATACGCAGTATTTT.

This chain connects TRBV29-1 to TRBJ2-5; the match to TRBD1 covers 7 bases. J was trimmed by 1 base and V by 6 bases; bases with no gene match: 8. Germline V gene sequence: CDR1 SQVTM, CDR2 ANQGSEA. The CDR3 contains 14 residues. CDR3 protein: CSVGGTETQETQYF. CDR3 coding DNA: TGCAGCGTCGGTGGGACAGAGACCCAAGAGACCCAGTACTTC.

V usage is TRBV2 and J usage is TRBJ2-7; D ambiguous. Looked up from germline, CDR1 is SNHLY and CDR2 is FYNNEI. Trimming stripped 2 bases from V and 2 bases from J, with 1 base between. This CDR3 has 11 amino acids. The CDR3 protein is CASSETYEQYF. CDR3 nucleotides: TGTGCCAGCAGTGAAACCTACGAGCAGTACTTC.

CDR3 coding DNA: TGTGCCAGTAGTTACCCTCAGGGGTCCAATCAGCCCCAGCATTTT. It translates to CASSYPQGSNQPQHF. The rearrangement uses TRBV19 and TRBJ1-5, with a possible D match to TRBD1 (6 bases). CDR1 is LNHDA and CDR2 is SQIVND in the germline V gene (reference sequence). V lost 5 bases and J 3 bases, leaving 14 bases between the germline ends. CDR3 size: 15 residues.

This chain uses TRBV30 with TRBJ1-6, with D unresolved. CDR1 is GTSNPN and CDR2 is SVGIG in the germline V gene (reference sequence). The CDR3 runs to 12 residues. Trimming stripped 2 bases from V and 11 bases from J, with 10 bases between. CDR3 nucleotide sequence: TGTGCCTGGAGTCTCGGGAAGCCACCCCTCCACTTT. It translates to CAWSLGKPPLHF.

This clone occurred once. V usage is TRBV5-5 and J usage is TRBJ2-7, with 8 bases fitting TRBD1. Trimming cost V 3 bases and J 6 bases; bases outside gene matches: 11. This CDR3 spans 15 amino acids. Germline V CDR1 and CDR2: SGHKS, YYEKEE (reference sequence). The DNA for the CDR3 is TGTGCCAGCAGCTCCCTTGGACAGGGCGACTCCGAGCAGTACTTC. Its protein is CASSSLGQGDSEQYF.